The present T cell receptor (beta chain) was sequenced within a study of radiation and T cells in renal cell carcinoma (dated by TCRdb to 2020 to 2022). For context, the study as a whole: Samples came from a clinical trial, in which primary renal cell carcinomas received 15 Gy stereotactic body radiation therapy followed by nephrectomy 4 weeks later. A total of under 60 samples underwent TCR beta sequencing, made up of roughly 26 tumors and some 27 peripheral blood samples. Across all 53 samples, 4,016,671 unique CDR3 nucleotide sequences, encoding 2.5 million to 3 million unique CDR3 amino acid sequences, were identified. Broader findings and caveats from the paper: Effects of radiation dose or scheduling on the TCR repertoire could not be addressed with the single-armed trial design. Because pretreatment tumor biopsies were not available, the study could not determine whether clonotypes were already present within the tumor at baseline. An increase in top tumor clonotypes in blood was observed from baseline to 2 weeks post-radiation, followed by contraction by 4 weeks, which was taken to suggest transient expansion of tumor-resident clones. Dynamics of the blood repertoire were not tracked past 4 weeks after treatment.

TCR beta libraries were generated from genomic DNA with the immunoSEQ kit, following the manufacturer's recommendations. For library preparation, a first multiplex PCR was performed with proprietary primers, followed by a second PCR in which unique barcodes were added, and bead cleanups were performed after each round. Each sample batch included a kit-provided positive control reaction and a negative control reaction. The final libraries underwent checking on an Agilent 4200 TapeStation D1000 ScreenTape, volumetric pooling, and quantification by qPCR. Sequencing ran on an Illumina NextSeq500 with a MidOutput 150-cycle cartridge, using 156 Read1 and 15 Index1 cycles with kit custom primers. The pooled library was loaded at approximately 0.98 pM with around 22% PhiX control spiked in. Per the original workflow: The vendor-processed data were analyzed in R, and a clonotype was defined as all T cells that share the same CDR3 nucleotide sequence. For clone abundance analyses, frequencies were normalized to the 10,000 most abundant clones per sample. Public T cell clones, which averaged fewer than five per sample, were excluded before analysis. A difference in abundance of at least 32-fold between compartments was used to define tumor-enriched and baseline blood-enriched clonotypes. A beta-binomial differential abundance model was used to identify clonotypes that expanded or contracted between blood time points. The Baroni-Urbani and Buser coefficient was used to measure tumor-blood repertoire similarity, and groups were compared with two-tailed Wilcoxon tests in R. Imported from immuneACCESS, the table was reduced by TCRdb to in-frame sequences with V and J called. These copies leave out some clones; in studies compared against another copy, an unresolved V gene accounts for under half, and the cause of the remainder is not known. That table gives V, J and clone size, and the DNA gave D and trimming. Across this sample there are 140,000 or so clones, with 70% to 90% seen only once. The top ten clones comprise 9.5% to 15% of the sample.

V ends up 6 bases short and J 6 bases short, with an unmatched junction base count of 10. The germline V gene gives CDR1 as SNHLY and CDR2 as FYNNEI. Including the terminal cysteine and phenylalanine, the CDR3 comprises 14 residues. The retained sequence is limited to the CDR3, 42 bases, with the frame set at the first base. Details on this clone: This clone's antigen is unknown. The record has no base qualities; no much larger clone is one base away.

Taken with the paper, the label for time point translates to: baseline pretreatment blood. The treatment or condition label corresponds to: 15 Gy SBRT to primary tumor, nephrectomy 4 weeks later. To follow tumor-enriched clonotypes, serial peripheral blood was collected from radiation-treated patients at baseline and at 2 weeks and 4 weeks after SBRT. Every patient had renal cell carcinoma of clear cell pathology. Genomic DNA for TCR sequencing was prepared using the QIAamp DNA Blood Mini Kit (Qiagen). The analyses included only samples that passed all quality control checks. The material sequenced was blood, taken from a patient whose treatment included radiotherapy and nephrectomy. The sequence derives from a woman aged 50 to 65 with renal cell carcinoma. The chain is assembled from TRBV2 and TRBJ1-2; 7 central nucleotides agree with TRBD1. The DNA sequence is TGTGCCAGCAGCGCGACAGGGACACTCAATGGCTACACCTTC. Its coded protein is CASSATGTLNGYTF.